This TCR beta chain was documented in a study of identical twins. The length of the CDR3 is 17 residues. Germline loops: CDR1 MNHNS, CDR2 SASEGT. Between the trimmed V and J ends, which lost 6 bases and 2 bases, there was a span of 22 bases. Study outcomes and limitations: Zero-insertion analyses were open to partial confounding by invariant MAIT and iNKT cells. Twins' surplus sharing was weaker for beta out-of-frame sequences.

Only a few counts were recorded for this clonotype. Its specificity is not known. Unique molecular identifiers were in the cDNA, with template-switch universal primer binding. A single record per CDR3 protein comes from TCRdb applying MiXCR to the 5' RACE reads. The sample records a few hundred thousand distinct CDR3 sequences, around a tenth being singletons. The data were also submitted as part of a second study, on yellow fever vaccine responses in identical twins. That work states: It has been reported that, in twins, the vaccine T cell response seemed partly convergent and partly personalized.

This sequence was found in a woman in her late teens or twenties in good health. The chain joins TRBV6-1 to TRBJ2-5; D is perhaps TRBD1 or TRBD2 (6 bases each). The source material was PBMCs. Here the CDR3 reads CASRTGTTGELQETQYF. CDR3 nucleotide sequence: TGTGCCAGCAGAACAGGGACCACGGGAGAATTACAAGAGACCCAGTACTTC.